A selection of T cell receptor beta chains follows, all from one sample in a study of T cells expressing NK-cell markers. No DNA is given; TCRdb re-called the 5' RACE reads and lists each CDR3 protein once. This sample's table reports about 390,000 distinct CDR3 sequences. The sequencing input was blood T cells: a sorted CD56 or NKG2C T cell subset, CD4+ or CD8+ T cells, or bulk PBMC T cells (not recorded which). The receptors come from a woman between 45 and 60 years old in good health. The CDR3 runs from the conserved cysteine through the conserved F or W. Fields, in order: J gene, V gene, CDR3 protein.

TRBJ2-1	TRBV7-9	CASTSFGRSSYNEQFF
TRBJ1-5	TRBV6-2/TRBV6-3	CASSPYTPGHRKDSNQPQHF
TRBJ1-2	TRBV12-3/TRBV12-4	CASSLVSGAQYGYTF
TRBJ2-3	TRBV3-1	CASSLIPGLAIDTQYF
TRBJ1-4	TRBV7-9	CASSFRTEYEKLFF
TRBJ2-1	TRBV6-2/TRBV6-3	CASSYSRSGRAAEQFF
TRBJ2-1	TRBV7-9	CASSDSGSESFF
TRBJ1-1	TRBV4-1	CASSQDSSQNTEAFF
TRBJ2-1	TRBV12-3/TRBV12-4	CASLRGTREWSEQFF
TRBJ1-4	TRBV28	CAARRDGEKLFF
TRBJ2-2	TRBV9	CASSVARLGDGGELFF
TRBJ1-1	TRBV7-9	CASSLGQVQAFF
TRBJ2-7	TRBV5-1	CASSPTPKGSYEQYF
TRBJ2-5	TRBV27	CASSPEYQETQYF
TRBJ2-1	TRBV10-1	CASSETGVSYNEQFF
TRBJ2-5	TRBV4-1	CASSQDGTRNQETQYF
TRBJ1-1	TRBV20-1	CSAAARVGGPNTEAFF
TRBJ1-2	TRBV20-1	CSATKFGPSYGYTF
TRBJ2-5	TRBV5-1	CASSPGTGVETQYF
TRBJ2-1	TRBV5-5	CASSWGGTENNEQFF
TRBJ1-2	TRBV6-6	CASSSQSGTEDYGYTF
TRBJ2-1	TRBV20-1	CSARGTRSGLHEQFF
TRBJ2-5	TRBV27	CASSLSGLAGITRQETQYF
TRBJ2-5	TRBV27	CASSWGQIGETQYF
TRBJ2-1	TRBV2	CASGRTNYNEQFF
TRBJ2-2	TRBV4-1	CASSQGDYLNTGELFF
TRBJ2-3	TRBV5-1	CASSFKGRKTSGTGTQYF
TRBJ1-1	TRBV12-3/TRBV12-4	CASSLRGMGNTEAFF
TRBJ1-3	TRBV20-1	CSAPGQSSGNTIYF
TRBJ2-7	TRBV12-3/TRBV12-4	CASSFGMSAYEQYF
TRBJ2-7	TRBV29-1	CSVEIRDRVYEQYF